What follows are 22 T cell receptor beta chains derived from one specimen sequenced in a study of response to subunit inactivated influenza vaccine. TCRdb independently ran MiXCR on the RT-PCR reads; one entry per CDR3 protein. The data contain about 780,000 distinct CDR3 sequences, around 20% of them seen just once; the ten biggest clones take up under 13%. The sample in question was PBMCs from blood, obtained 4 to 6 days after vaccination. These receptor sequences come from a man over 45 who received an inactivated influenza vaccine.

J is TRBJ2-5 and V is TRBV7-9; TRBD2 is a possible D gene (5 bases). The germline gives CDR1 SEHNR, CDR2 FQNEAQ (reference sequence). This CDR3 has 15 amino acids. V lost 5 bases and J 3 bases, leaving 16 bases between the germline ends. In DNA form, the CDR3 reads TGTGCCAGCAGCCCAGCGCTTGAGACTAAAGAGACCCAGTACTTC. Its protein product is CASSPALETKETQYF. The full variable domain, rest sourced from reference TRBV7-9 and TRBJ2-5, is DTGVSQNPRHKITKRGQNVTFRCDPISEHNRLYWYRQTLGQGPEFLTYFQNEAQLEKSRLLSDRFSAERPKGSFSTLEIQRTEQGDSAMYLCASSPALETKETQYFGPGTRLLVL.

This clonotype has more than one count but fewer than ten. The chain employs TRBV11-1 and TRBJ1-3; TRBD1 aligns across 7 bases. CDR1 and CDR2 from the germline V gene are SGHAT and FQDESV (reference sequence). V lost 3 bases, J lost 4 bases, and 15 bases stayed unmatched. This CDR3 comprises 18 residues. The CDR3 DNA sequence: TGTGCCAGCAGCTTGTTGACAGGGATTAATATCGGCGGAAACACCATATATTTT. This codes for CASSLLTGINIGGNTIYF.

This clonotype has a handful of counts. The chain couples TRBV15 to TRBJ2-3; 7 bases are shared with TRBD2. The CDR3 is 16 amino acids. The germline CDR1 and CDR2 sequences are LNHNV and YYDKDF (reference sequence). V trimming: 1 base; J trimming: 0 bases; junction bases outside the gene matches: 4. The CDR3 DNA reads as TGTGCCACCAGCAGAGGGACTAGATCTAGCACAGATACGCAGTATTTT. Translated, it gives CATSRGTRSSTDTQYF.

This chain's CDR3 is CSARVTGGETQYF. CDR3 DNA: TGCAGTGCTAGAGTTACGGGAGGCGAGACCCAGTACTTC. The rearrangement joins TRBV20-1 to TRBJ2-5, with 7 positions matching TRBD2. With 1 base clipped from V and 5 bases from J, the junction kept 4 bases outside the gene matches. CDR3 length equals 13 residues. Germline V gene data show CDR1 as DFQATT and CDR2 as SNEGSKA (reference sequence).

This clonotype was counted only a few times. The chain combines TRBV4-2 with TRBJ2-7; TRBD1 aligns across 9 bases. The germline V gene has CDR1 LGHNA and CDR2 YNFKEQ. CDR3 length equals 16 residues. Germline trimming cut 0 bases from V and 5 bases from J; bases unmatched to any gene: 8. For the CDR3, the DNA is TGTGCCAGCAGCCAAGATGGAGGGACAGGGAGCAACGAGCAGTACTTC. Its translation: CASSQDGGTGSNEQYF.

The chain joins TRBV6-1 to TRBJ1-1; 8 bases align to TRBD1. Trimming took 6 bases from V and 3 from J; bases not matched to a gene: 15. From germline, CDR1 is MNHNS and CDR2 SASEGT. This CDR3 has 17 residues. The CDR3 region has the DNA TGTGCCAGCAGCCCCTTGGACAGGGTTTGGAGTGACACTGAAGCTTTCTTT. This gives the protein CASSPLDRVWSDTEAFF.

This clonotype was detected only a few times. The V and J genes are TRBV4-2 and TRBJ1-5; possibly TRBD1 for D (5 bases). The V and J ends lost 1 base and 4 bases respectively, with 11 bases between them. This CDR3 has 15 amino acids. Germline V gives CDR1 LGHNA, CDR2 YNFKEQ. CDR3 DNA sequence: TGTGCCAGCAGCCAAGGGCGACAGTCTAATCAGCCCCAGCATTTT. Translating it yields CASSQGRQSNQPQHF.

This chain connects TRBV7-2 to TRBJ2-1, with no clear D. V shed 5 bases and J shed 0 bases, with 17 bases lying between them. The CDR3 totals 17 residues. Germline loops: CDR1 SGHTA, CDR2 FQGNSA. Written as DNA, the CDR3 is TGTGCCAGCAGCGCCCGTCAAACAGCTAGCTCCTACAATGAGCAGTTCTTC. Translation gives CASSARQTASSYNEQFF.

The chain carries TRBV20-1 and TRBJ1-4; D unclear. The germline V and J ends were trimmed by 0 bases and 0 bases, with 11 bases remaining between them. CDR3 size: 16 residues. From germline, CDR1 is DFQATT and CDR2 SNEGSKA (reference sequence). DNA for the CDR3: TGCAGTGCTAGAGAGGTTCGAGGGACAACTAATGAAAAACTGTTTTTT. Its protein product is CSAREVRGTTNEKLFF.

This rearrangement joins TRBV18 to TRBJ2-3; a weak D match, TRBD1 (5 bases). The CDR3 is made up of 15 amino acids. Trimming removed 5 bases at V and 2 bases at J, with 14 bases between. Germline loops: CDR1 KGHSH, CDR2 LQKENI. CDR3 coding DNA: TGTGCCAGCTCATCTGGACATTCCCCCACAGATACGCAGTATTTT. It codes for CASSSGHSPTDTQYF.

CDR3 amino acids: CASSQGFVGGSNTEAFF. Written as DNA, the CDR3 is TGCGCCAGCAGCCAAGGTTTTGTCGGGGGCAGTAACACTGAAGCTTTCTTT. The J gene is TRBJ1-1, the V gene TRBV4-1; tentatively, D is TRBD1 (6 bases). This CDR3 comprises 17 residues. The germline CDR1 and CDR2 sequences are MGHRA and YSYEKL. V dropped 1 base and J dropped 2 bases, with 17 bases sitting between them.

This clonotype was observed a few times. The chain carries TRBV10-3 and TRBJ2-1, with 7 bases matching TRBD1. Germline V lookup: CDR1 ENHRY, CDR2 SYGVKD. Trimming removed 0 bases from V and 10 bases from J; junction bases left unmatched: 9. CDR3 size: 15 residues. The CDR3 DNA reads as TGTGCCATCAGTGAGTCCGGGAAGGGGGCAGGGGAGCAGTTCTTC. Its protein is CAISESGKGAGEQFF.

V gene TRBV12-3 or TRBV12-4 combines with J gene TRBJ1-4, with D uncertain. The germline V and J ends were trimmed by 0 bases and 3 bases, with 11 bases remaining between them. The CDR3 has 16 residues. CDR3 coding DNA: TGTGCCAGCAGTTTAGCGTTCGGCGCGGCTAATGAAAAACTGTTTTTT. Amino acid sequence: CASSLAFGAANEKLFF.

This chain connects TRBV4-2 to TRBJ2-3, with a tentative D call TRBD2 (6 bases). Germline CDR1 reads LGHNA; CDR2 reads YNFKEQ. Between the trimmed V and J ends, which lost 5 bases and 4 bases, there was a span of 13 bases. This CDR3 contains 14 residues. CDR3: CASSGAGNPDTQYF. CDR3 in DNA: TGTGCCAGCAGCGGGGCGGGGAACCCAGATACGCAGTATTTT.

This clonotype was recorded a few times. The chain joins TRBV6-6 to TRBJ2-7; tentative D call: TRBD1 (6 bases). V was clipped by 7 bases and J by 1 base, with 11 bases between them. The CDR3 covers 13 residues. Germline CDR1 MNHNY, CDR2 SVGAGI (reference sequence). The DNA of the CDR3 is TGTGCCAGCACCGGCAGGGGTTCCTACGAGCAGTACTTC. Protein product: CASTGRGSYEQYF.

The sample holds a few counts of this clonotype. CDR3: CASSSAPGMVGYTF. CDR3 DNA sequence: TGTGCCAGCAGTTCGGCCCCAGGGATGGTCGGCTACACCTTC. The genes are TRBV27 and TRBJ1-2; tentative D call: TRBD1 (5 bases). The germline V and J ends were trimmed by 4 bases and 8 bases, with 17 bases remaining between them. From germline, CDR1 is MNHEY and CDR2 SMNVEV (reference sequence). CDR3 length equals 14 residues.

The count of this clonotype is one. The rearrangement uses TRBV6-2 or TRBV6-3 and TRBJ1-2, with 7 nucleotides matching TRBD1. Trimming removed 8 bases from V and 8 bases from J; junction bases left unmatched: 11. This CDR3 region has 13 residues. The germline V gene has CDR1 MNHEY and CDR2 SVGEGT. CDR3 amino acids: CASAGTVLGGYTF. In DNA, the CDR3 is TGTGCCAGCGCCGGGACAGTTTTGGGGGGCTACACCTTC.

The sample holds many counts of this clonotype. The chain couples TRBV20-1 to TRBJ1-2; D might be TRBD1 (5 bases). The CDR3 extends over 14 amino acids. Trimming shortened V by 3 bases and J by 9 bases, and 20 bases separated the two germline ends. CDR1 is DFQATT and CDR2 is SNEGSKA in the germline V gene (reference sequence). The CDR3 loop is CSASQGLVADSYTF. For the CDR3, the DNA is TGCAGTGCTAGTCAGGGATTAGTTGCGGACAGCTACACCTTC.

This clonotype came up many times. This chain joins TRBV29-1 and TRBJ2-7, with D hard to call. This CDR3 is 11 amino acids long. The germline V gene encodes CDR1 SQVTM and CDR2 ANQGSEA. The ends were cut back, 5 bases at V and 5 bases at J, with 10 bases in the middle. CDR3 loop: CSVLVGNEQYF. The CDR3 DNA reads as TGCAGCGTTCTGGTGGGGAACGAGCAGTACTTC.

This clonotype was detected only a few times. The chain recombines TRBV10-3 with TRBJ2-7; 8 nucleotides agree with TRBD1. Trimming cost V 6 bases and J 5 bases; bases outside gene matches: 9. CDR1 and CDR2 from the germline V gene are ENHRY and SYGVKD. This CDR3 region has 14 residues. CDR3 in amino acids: CAIREPGQDDEQYF. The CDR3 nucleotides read TGTGCCATCAGAGAACCGGGACAGGACGACGAGCAGTACTTC.

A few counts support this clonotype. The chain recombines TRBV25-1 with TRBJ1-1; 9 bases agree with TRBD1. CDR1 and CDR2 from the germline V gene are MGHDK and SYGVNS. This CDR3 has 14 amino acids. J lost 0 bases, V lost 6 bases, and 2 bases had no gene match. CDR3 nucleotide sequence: TGTGCCAGCAGGGGGACAGGGATGAACACTGAAGCTTTCTTT. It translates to CASRGTGMNTEAFF.

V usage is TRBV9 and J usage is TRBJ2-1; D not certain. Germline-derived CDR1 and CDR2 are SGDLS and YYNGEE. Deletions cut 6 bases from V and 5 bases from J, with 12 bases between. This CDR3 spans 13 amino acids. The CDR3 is CASTGDPDNEQFF. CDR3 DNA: TGTGCCAGCACCGGTGACCCAGACAATGAGCAGTTCTTC. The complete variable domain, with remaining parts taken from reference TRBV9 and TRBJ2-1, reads DSGVTQTPKHLITATGQRVTLRCSPRSGDLSVYWYQQSLDQGLQFLIQYYNGEERAKGNILERFSAQQFPDLHSELNLSSLELGDSALYFCASTGDPDNEQFFGPGTRLTVL.